The 20 T cell receptor beta chains listed next were all sequenced from one sample in a study of blood T cell repertoires in COVID-19. Profiled with immunoSEQ multiplex PCR; TCRdb holds only in-frame clones, not every one. The table shows approximately 100,000 clones, with around 66% occurring only once. The sample consisted of peripheral blood. The receptors here all came from an older man with acute or convalescent COVID-19.

The chain links TRBV2 to TRBJ2-1; 12 bases are shared with TRBD2. Per germline, CDR1 SNHLY and CDR2 FYNNEI. This CDR3 contains 16 residues. V dropped 5 bases and J dropped 8; count of bases not matched to a gene: 10. This CDR3 is CASSKRTSGMTDEQFF. CDR3 sequence (DNA): TGTGCCAGCAGTAAAAGGACTAGCGGGATGACGGATGAGCAGTTCTTC.

V gene TRBV28 combines with J gene TRBJ1-2; 7 bases fit TRBD1. V was clipped by 8 bases and J by 3 bases; unmatched bases: 9. Germline V gene lookup returns CDR1 MDHEN and CDR2 SYDVKM. This CDR3 has 14 residues. The CDR3 region is CASATGLNDYGYTF. CDR3 sequence (DNA): TGTGCCAGCGCGACAGGGTTAAATGACTATGGCTACACCTTC.

The rearrangement links TRBV2 to TRBJ2-7, with TRBD1 matching over 8 bases. Germline CDR1 SNHLY, CDR2 FYNNEI. With V trimmed by 7 bases and J by 4 bases, 9 bases remained unmatched. The CDR3 runs to 14 residues. The DNA for the CDR3 is TGTGCCAGCAAATACACAGGGGGTTTGTACGAGCAGTACTTC. It codes for CASKYTGGLYEQYF.

This chain uses TRBV7-2 with TRBJ2-5; D is possibly TRBD2 (6 bases). CDR3 size: 14 residues. Germline CDR1 SGHTA, CDR2 FQGNSA. Trimming shortened V by 5 bases and J by 5 bases, and 15 bases separated the two germline ends. As DNA, the CDR3 is TGTGCCAGCAGCCAGGACTATCGTAGGGAGACCCAGTACTTC. Translation gives CASSQDYRRETQYF.

The chain couples TRBV4-3 to TRBJ2-1, with 7 bases lining up with TRBD1. J lost 5 bases, V lost 0 bases, and 4 bases had no gene match. The CDR3 runs to 15 residues. Looked up from germline, CDR1 is LGHNA and CDR2 is YSLEER. Here the CDR3 reads CASSQDQGQHNEQFF. The CDR3 bases are TGCGCCAGCAGCCAAGATCAGGGACAGCACAATGAGCAGTTCTTC.

This chain connects TRBV18 to TRBJ1-1; D is uncertain. Germline V CDR1 and CDR2: KGHSH, LQKENI. This CDR3 comprises 13 residues. V lost 5 bases and J 5 bases, leaving 12 bases between the germline ends. The CDR3 protein is CASSGKGGTEAFF. DNA of the CDR3: TGTGCCAGCTCAGGAAAGGGAGGAACTGAAGCTTTCTTT.

This clone was observed a handful of times. The chain recombines TRBV30 with TRBJ2-3, with D possibly matching TRBD2 (5 bases). The V and J ends lost 2 bases and 5 bases respectively, with 11 bases between them. Germline CDR1 is GTSNPN and CDR2 is SVGIG (reference sequence). CDR3 length: 13 residues. CDR3 region: CAWSNGLEDTQYF. Here the CDR3 DNA reads TGTGCCTGGAGTAACGGACTGGAAGATACGCAGTATTTT.

The V call is TRBV19, the J call TRBJ1-3, with 7 bases that match TRBD1. Unmatched junction bases numbered 4, after V lost 4 bases and J lost 4 bases. Germline V gene data show CDR1 as LNHDA and CDR2 as SQIVND (reference sequence). The CDR3 is 14 amino acids. This chain's CDR3 is CASSNRDSGNTIYF. The CDR3 nucleotides are TGTGCCAGTAGTAACCGGGACAGCGGAAACACCATATATTTT.

V gene TRBV10-1 combines with J gene TRBJ2-1, with 9 bases aligning to TRBD2. CDR1 is WNHNN and CDR2 is SYGVQD in the germline V gene (reference sequence). Trimming at V came to 3 bases and at J to 6 bases, leaving 6 bases not matched to a gene. The CDR3 consists of 15 residues. As DNA, the CDR3 is TGCGCCAGCAGTGACTCCCGTAGCGGGAGCAATGAGCAGTTCTTC. Its protein is CASSDSRSGSNEQFF.

J is TRBJ2-7 and V is TRBV25-1, with D perhaps TRBD1 (5 bases). The CDR3 runs 13 residues. V was cut by 2 bases and J by 3 bases, with 8 bases left in between. From germline, CDR1 is MGHDK and CDR2 SYGVNS. CDR3: CASSEPGLYEQYF. CDR3 nucleotide sequence: TGTGCCAGCAGTGAACCAGGGCTCTACGAGCAGTACTTC.

V and J are TRBV29-1 and TRBJ2-7; TRBD2 aligns across 12 bases. The CDR3 covers 15 residues. Germline loops: CDR1 SQVTM, CDR2 ANQGSEA. V gave up 4 bases and J gave up 5 bases; unmatched junction bases: 9. As DNA, the CDR3 is TGCAGCGTTGGACTAGCGGGGGAGCTCCGGGACGAGCAGTACTTC. It encodes CSVGLAGELRDEQYF.

This chain links TRBV7-9 with TRBJ1-1; 11 bases are shared with TRBD1. The CDR3 extends over 16 amino acids. The V gene's germline CDR1 is SEHNR and CDR2 FQNEAQ (reference sequence). The V gene end was trimmed by 3 bases and the J gene end by 3 bases; junction bases not matched to a gene: 6. CDR3 in amino acids: CASSFGQGARDTEAFF. CDR3 sequence (DNA): TGTGCCAGCAGCTTCGGACAGGGGGCGCGGGACACTGAAGCTTTCTTT.

This chain links TRBV4-3 with TRBJ1-3; perhaps TRBD1 as D (5 bases). The CDR3 has 18 residues. V lost 0 bases and J lost 0, with 15 bases in between. Germline V gene sequence: CDR1 LGHNA, CDR2 YSLEER. For the CDR3, the DNA is TGCGCCAGCAGCCAAGATCGGGGGGTCACGAGCTCTGGAAACACCATATATTTT. This gives the protein CASSQDRGVTSSGNTIYF.

The chain couples TRBV18 to TRBJ2-3, with unresolved D. Deletions cut 2 bases from V and 0 bases from J, with 12 bases between. The CDR3 covers 16 residues. Germline values: CDR1 KGHSH, CDR2 LQKENI. CDR3 sequence: CASSPVAVASTDTQYF. The CDR3 bases are TGTGCCAGCTCACCAGTGGCAGTAGCTAGCACAGATACGCAGTATTTT.

The gene calls are TRBV28 and TRBJ2-1; TRBD2 matches 9 bases. Looked up from germline, CDR1 is MDHEN and CDR2 is SYDVKM. Germline trimming cut 4 bases from V and 4 bases from J; bases unmatched to any gene: 8. The CDR3 has 16 amino acids. Written as DNA, the CDR3 is TGTGCCAGCAGTTCCGCCGCGGGGGGGACGTACAATGAGCAGTTCTTC. It codes for CASSSAAGGTYNEQFF.

The genes are TRBV5-1 and TRBJ2-7, with 9 bases matching TRBD2. This CDR3 is built from 17 residues. Looked up from germline, CDR1 is SGHRS and CDR2 is YFSETQ. With V trimmed by 4 bases and J by 3 bases, 14 bases remained unmatched. The CDR3 sequence is CASSKPTSGTSFYEQYF. In DNA, the CDR3 is TGCGCCAGCAGCAAGCCTACCTCCGGGACTAGCTTCTACGAGCAGTACTTC.

A single count supports this clone. The genes are TRBV28 and TRBJ2-5, with TRBD2 matching 7 bases. Germline V lookup: CDR1 MDHEN, CDR2 SYDVKM. Trimming cost V 3 bases and J 10 bases; bases outside gene matches: 11. CDR3 length: 14 residues. The CDR3 region is CASSFGQRGLDQYF. DNA of the CDR3: TGTGCCAGCAGTTTCGGGCAGCGGGGTCTGGACCAGTACTTC. The entire variable domain, with the rest obtained from reference TRBV28 and TRBJ2-5, is as follows: DVKVTQSSRYLVKRTGEKVFLECVQDMDHENMFWYRQDPGLGLRLIYFSYDVKMKEKGDIPEGYSVSREKKERFSLILESASTNQTSMYLCASSFGQRGLDQYFGPGTRLLVL.

The chain is built from TRBV3-1 (or the pseudogene TRBV3-2) and TRBJ1-4; 10 positions match TRBD1. This CDR3 region has 16 residues. CDR1 is LGHDT and CDR2 is YNNKEL in the germline V gene (reference sequence). The V segment lost 4 bases and the J segment 6 bases; nucleotides outside the gene matches: 8. CDR3: CASSRDRGPEYEKLFF. Here the CDR3 DNA reads TGTGCCAGCAGCCGGGACAGGGGACCAGAATATGAAAAACTGTTTTTT.

This chain connects TRBV13 to TRBJ1-4, with D maybe TRBD1 (6 bases). The CDR3 covers 14 residues. Trimming stripped 3 bases from V and 3 bases from J, with 8 bases between. CDR1 and CDR2 (germline): PRHDT, FYEKMQ (reference sequence). The CDR3 coding sequence is TGTGCCAGCAGCTTCAGGGGCGCTAATGAAAAACTGTTTTTT. This translates into CASSFRGANEKLFF.

This chain uses TRBV5-1 with TRBJ2-1; D is unclear. The CDR3 is made up of 15 amino acids. Germline CDR1 SGHRS, CDR2 YFSETQ. Trimming shortened V by 0 bases and J by 5 bases, and 12 bases separated the two germline ends. The CDR3 sequence: CASSLALPTNNEQFF. CDR3 DNA: TGCGCCAGCAGCTTGGCCCTACCCACTAACAATGAGCAGTTCTTC.